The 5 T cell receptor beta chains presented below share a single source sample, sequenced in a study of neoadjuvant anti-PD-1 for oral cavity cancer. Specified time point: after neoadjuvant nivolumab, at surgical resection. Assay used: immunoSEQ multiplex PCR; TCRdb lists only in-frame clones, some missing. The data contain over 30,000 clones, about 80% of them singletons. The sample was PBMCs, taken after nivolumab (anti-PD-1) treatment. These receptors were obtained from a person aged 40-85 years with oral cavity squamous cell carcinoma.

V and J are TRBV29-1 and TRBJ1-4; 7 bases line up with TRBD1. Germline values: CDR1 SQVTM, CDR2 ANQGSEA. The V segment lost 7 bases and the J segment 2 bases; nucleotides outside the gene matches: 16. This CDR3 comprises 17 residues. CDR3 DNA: TGCAGCGCTGTCCCACCGAGGGGGCGCGGGACTAATGAAAAACTGTTTTTT. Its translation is CSAVPPRGRGTNEKLFF.

In nucleotides, the CDR3 is TGTGCCAGCAGCCCTCGGGGGGTCGGCTATGGCTACACCTTC. Residues: CASSPRGVGYGYTF. The chain has TRBV9 and TRBJ1-2; D possibly corresponds to TRBD1 (5 bases). Trimming took 4 bases from V and 4 from J, leaving 14 bases between them. The length of the CDR3 is 14 residues. Germline CDR1 reads SGDLS; CDR2 reads YYNGEE.

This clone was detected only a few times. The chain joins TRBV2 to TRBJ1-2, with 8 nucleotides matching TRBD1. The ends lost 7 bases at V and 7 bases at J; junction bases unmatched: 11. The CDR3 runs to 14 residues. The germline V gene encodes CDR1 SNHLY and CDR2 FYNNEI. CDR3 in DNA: TGTGCCAGCATGGAGGACAGGGACTCTGGTGGCTACACCTTC. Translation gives CASMEDRDSGGYTF.

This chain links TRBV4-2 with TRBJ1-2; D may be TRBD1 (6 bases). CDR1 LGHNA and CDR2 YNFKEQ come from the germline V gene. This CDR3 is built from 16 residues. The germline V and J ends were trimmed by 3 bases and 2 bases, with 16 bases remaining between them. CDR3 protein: CASSHSGDRRNYGYTF. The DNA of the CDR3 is TGTGCCAGCAGCCATTCGGGCGACAGGAGGAACTATGGCTACACCTTC.

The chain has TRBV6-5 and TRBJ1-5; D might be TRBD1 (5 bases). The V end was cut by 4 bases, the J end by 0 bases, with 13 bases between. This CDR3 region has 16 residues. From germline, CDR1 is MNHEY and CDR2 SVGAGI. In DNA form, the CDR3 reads TGTGCCAGCAGTTTCAAGGGGCCCTATAGCAATCAGCCCCAGCATTTT. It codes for CASSFKGPYSNQPQHF.